The rows below give T cell receptor beta chains drawn from one sample of a study of blood T cell repertoires in COVID-19. The method was immunoSEQ multiplex PCR; TCRdb's version includes in-frame clones alone and lacks a portion of them. The data contain 250,000 to 300,000 clones, roughly 90% of them singletons. Input material: PBMCs or T cells enriched from blood (not recorded which). Every receptor here comes from a woman aged 55-69 years who had recovered from COVID-19. Each CDR3 is given without its conserved first and last residue. Fields, in order: clone size, J gene, V gene, CDR3 protein. Rows give clone size only sometimes, using once, few, many, or a class for an expanded clone.

-,TRBJ1-5,TRBV2,ASSEEVLGQPQH
-,TRBJ2-5,TRBV6-6,ANSRLAGAFQETQY
-,TRBJ2-2,TRBV5-1,ASSFFRPVGYQNTGELF
-,TRBJ1-5,TRBV2,ASSWGLRGNQPQH
-,TRBJ2-2,TRBV5-1,ASSLSGTPGSGELF
-,TRBJ1-6,TRBV7-3,ASSQTGTGYSPLH
-,TRBJ2-1,TRBV10-1,ASSESTDYQRF
-,TRBJ1-2,TRBV12-3/TRBV12-4,ASSFNMDYGYT
-,TRBJ2-7,TRBV6-5,ASSFSYEQY
-,TRBJ1-3,TRBV18,ASSPGTVGNTIY
once,TRBJ1-6,TRBV27,ASSLSPGKSRAPLH
-,TRBJ2-3,TRBV18,ASSPASGRSADTQY
-,TRBJ2-1,TRBV28,ASSGGSVALNEQF
-,TRBJ2-5,TRBV3-1/TRBV3-2,ASSRDQLAGVETQY
-,TRBJ1-4,TRBV28,ASTNARGGVEKLF
-,TRBJ2-1,TRBV4-1,ASSLLDNEQF
-,TRBJ1-5,TRBV6-5,ASTDSPYQPQH